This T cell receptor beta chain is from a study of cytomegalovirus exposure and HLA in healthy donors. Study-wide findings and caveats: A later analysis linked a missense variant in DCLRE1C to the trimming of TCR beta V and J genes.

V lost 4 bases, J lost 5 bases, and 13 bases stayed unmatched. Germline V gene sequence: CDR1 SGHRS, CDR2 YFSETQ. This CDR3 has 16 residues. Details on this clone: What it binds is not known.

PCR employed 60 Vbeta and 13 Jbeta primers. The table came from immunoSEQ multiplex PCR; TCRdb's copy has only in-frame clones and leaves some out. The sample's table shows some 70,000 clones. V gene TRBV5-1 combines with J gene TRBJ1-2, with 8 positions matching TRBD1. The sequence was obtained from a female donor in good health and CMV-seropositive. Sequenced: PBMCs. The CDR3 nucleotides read TGCGCCAGCAGCCCCAATCGACAGGGGCCCGGTTATGGCTACACCTTC. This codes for CASSPNRQGPGYGYTF.